This T cell receptor (beta chain) came from a study of shared clonotypes between healthy human individuals. Study-wide points: Tissue TCR repertoires likely differ from these blood-only repertoires. All-four-donor shared clonotypes had higher generation probabilities than non-shared clonotypes did.

In the naive CD8 group, cells lacked CD45RO and were positively selected for CCR7, so terminally differentiated effector memory CD45RA+ cells were left out. This clone was detected only once. Its antigen is unknown. Deep-level assay runs were performed. The method was immunoSEQ multiplex PCR; TCRdb's version includes in-frame clones alone and lacks a portion of them. This table has about 700,000 clones, 92% appearing once. Sequenced: naive CD8+ T cells sorted from blood. The receptor's source is a man younger than 40 in good health.

The CDR3 loop is CASSQGSGNTEAFF. The CDR3, as DNA: TGCGCCAGCAGCCAAGGGTCCGGCAACACTGAAGCTTTCTTT. The chain couples TRBV4-3 to TRBJ1-1; no clear D gene. CDR1 and CDR2 (germline): LGHNA, YSLEER. Trimming removed 1 base from V and 2 bases from J, with 8 bases in between. The CDR3 contains 14 residues.